The following is a T cell receptor (beta chain) sequence with its context. Its matching antigen is unknown. This record belongs to a study of identical twins. Overall study findings and caveats: Beta clonotypes that were abundant in cord blood contained fewer insertions, a pattern absent from memory repertoires.

TCRdb reprocessed the 5' RACE reads with MiXCR, giving one entry per CDR3 protein. Among around 1.7 million distinct CDR3 sequences, under 35% were seen once, and the ten largest hold over 0.25%. The source material was cord blood. The receptor was derived from a newborn girl in good health.

CDR3 bases: TGTGCCAGCACTAGCCCGTCGACTGGGGCAGTCTATGGCTACACCTTC. Residues: CASTSPSTGAVYGYTF. The chain recombines TRBV12-3 or TRBV12-4 with TRBJ1-2; D is perhaps TRBD1 (5 bases). The V end lost 7 bases, the J end lost 4 bases, and 22 bases lay between the germline ends. This CDR3 is built from 16 residues.